The rows below give T cell receptor beta chains drawn from one sample of a study of cytomegalovirus exposure and HLA in healthy donors. Libraries were prepared by immunoSEQ multiplex PCR; TCRdb keeps only in-frame clonotypes and omits some of them. This sample has 100,000 to 150,000 clones, with 65% to 85% found just once. The source material was PBMCs. The receptors shown here come from a boy aged 5 to 17 in good health and CMV-seronegative. CDR3s include the opening cysteine and the closing phenylalanine or tryptophan. D genes are given only for firm matches. For some rows the clone size is stated as once, few or many, or as a class when expanded; others skip it.

TRBJ1-1 | few | . | 14 | TRBV4-1 | TGCGCCAGCAGCCGTTCAATCCCGGGACAAGAAGCTTTCTTT | CASSRSIPGQEAFF
TRBJ2-1 | . | . | 15 | TRBV7-9 | TGTGCCAGTGCCCTGGAGGAGATAGGTGGCAATGAGCAGTTCTTC | CASALEEIGGNEQFF
TRBJ2-7 | . | TRBD1 | 15 | TRBV7-9 | TGTGCCAGCAGCTTGGTGAGACAGGGAGCCTACGAGCAGTACTTC | CASSLVRQGAYEQYF
TRBJ2-3 | few | . | 14 | TRBV6-6 | TGTGCCAGCAGTTACTCTCTAGCAACAGATACGCAGTATTTT | CASSYSLATDTQYF
TRBJ1-6 | . | . | 17 | TRBV4-1 | TGCGCCAGCAGCCAAGACTGGGGGGGGCCCTATAATTCACCCCTCCACTTT | CASSQDWGGPYNSPLHF
TRBJ2-2 | . | . | 16 | TRBV6-5 | TGTGCCAGCAGTTACTACGTCAGCGCGAACACCGGGGAGCTGTTTTTT | CASSYYVSANTGELFF
TRBJ1-5 | few | TRBD1 | 17 | TRBV4-1 | TGCGCCAGCAGCCAAGTTAACGGGGACAGGAGTTATCAGCCCCAGCATTTT | CASSQVNGDRSYQPQHF
TRBJ1-2 | . | . | 14 | TRBV19 | TGTGCCAGTAGTGTTTACTACGGGAACTATGGCTACACCTTC | CASSVYYGNYGYTF
TRBJ1-1 | . | . | 12 | TRBV30 | TGTGCCTGGAGTCCCACAGCCAGGCAAGCTTTCTTT | CAWSPTARQAFF
TRBJ2-5 | . | . | 13 | TRBV7-2 | TGTGCCAGCAGCTTAAATTTAGAAGAGACCCAGTACTTC | CASSLNLEETQYF
TRBJ2-4 | . | TRBD2 | 15 | TRBV2 | TGTGCCAGCAGGGTCGATGCGGGAGTTGGGAACATTCAGTACTTC | CASRVDAGVGNIQYF
TRBJ2-7 | . | . | 14 | TRBV5-1 | TGCGCCAGCAGCTTGGGTGGGGGCAGGTACGAGCAGTACTTC | CASSLGGGRYEQYF
TRBJ1-4 | . | . | 14 | TRBV7-9 | TGTGCCAGCAGCCCGGCGGGGCGGGGTGAAAAACTGTTTTTT | CASSPAGRGEKLFF
TRBJ2-7 | few | . | 10 | TRBV30 | TGTGCCTGCGGGGTTTACGAGCAGTACTTC | CACGVYEQYF
TRBJ1-5 | . | . | 14 | TRBV6-5 | TGTGCTGCGGGAGGGGTCCCTAGCAATCAGCCCCAGCATTTT | CAAGGVPSNQPQHF
TRBJ2-1 | . | TRBD2 | 16 | TRBV29-1 | TGCAGCGTTACTAGGACTAGCGGGATCTCCTACAATGAGCAGTTCTTC | CSVTRTSGISYNEQFF
TRBJ2-7 | . | TRBD2 | 15 | TRBV6-1 | TGTGCCAGTGCAGAAGGGACTAGCGGGTCCTACGAGCAGTACTTC | CASAEGTSGSYEQYF
TRBJ2-7 | . | . | 15 | TRBV6-1 | TGTGCCAGCAGTGAAGGACCTGGGTCGGCGCAGGGGCAGTACTTC | CASSEGPGSAQGQYF
TRBJ2-3 | . | TRBD2 | 17 | TRBV7-9 | TGTGCCAGCAGCCTCTACGGACTAGCGGAAAGCACAGATACGCAGTATTTT | CASSLYGLAESTDTQYF
TRBJ1-5 | . | . | 14 | TRBV2 | TGTGCCAGCAGTGAACAGGGCCCGCGTCAGCCCCAGCATTTT | CASSEQGPRQPQHF
TRBJ2-5 | . | TRBD1 | 14 | TRBV6-5 | TGTGCCAGCAGCACAGCCGGACAGGGAGGGACCCAGTACTTC | CASSTAGQGGTQYF
TRBJ2-1 | . | TRBD2 | 15 | TRBV7-9 | TGTGCCAGCACCGGACAGTTTAGCGGGAGCCATGAGCAGTTCTTC | CASTGQFSGSHEQFF
TRBJ1-5 | once | . | 14 | TRBV19 | TGTGCCAGTAGTAAGGGGGTGTTGGATCAGCCCCAGCATTTT | CASSKGVLDQPQHF
TRBJ2-2 | . | . | 11 | TRBV19 | TGTGCCAGTACCTACACCGGGGAGCTGTTTTTT | CASTYTGELFF
TRBJ2-1 | . | . | 14 | TRBV27 | TGTGCCAGCAGTCCGGGGATTACCTACAATGAGCAGTTCTTC | CASSPGITYNEQFF
TRBJ2-3 | . | . | 14 | TRBV27 | TGTGCCAGCAGATCCCCAGACGAGGCAGATACGCAGTATTTT | CASRSPDEADTQYF
TRBJ1-2 | once | TRBD1 | 13 | TRBV30 | TGTGCCTGGAGTCGACAGGGGGTGGGGGGCTACACCTTC | CAWSRQGVGGYTF
TRBJ2-7 | . | . | 13 | TRBV2 | TGTGCCAGCAGCACAGGGTTTAGGGGCGAGCAGTACTTC | CASSTGFRGEQYF
TRBJ1-4 | few | TRBD1 | 15 | TRBV5-1 | TGCGCCAGCAGCCAGACAGGGGGGTTGGGGGAAAAACTGTTTTTT | CASSQTGGLGEKLFF
TRBJ2-7 | . | . | 14 | TRBV7-9 | TGTGCCAGCTCGTGGCTAGCTCCACCCTACGAGCAGTACTTC | CASSWLAPPYEQYF
TRBJ1-1 | . | . | 13 | TRBV5-5 | TGTGCCAGCAGCTTGGGGGGAGGCACTGAAGCTTTCTTT | CASSLGGGTEAFF
TRBJ2-2 | . | . | 15 | TRBV7-8 | TGTGCCAGCAGCCAGATGGGGGGGAACACCGGGGAGCTGTTTTTT | CASSQMGGNTGELFF
TRBJ2-7 | . | TRBD1 | 15 | TRBV11-2 | TGTGCCAGCAGCCTGGGACAGGGGGCCACCTACGAGCAGTACTTC | CASSLGQGATYEQYF
TRBJ2-7 | . | TRBD2 | 15 | TRBV9 | TGTGCCAGCAGCGTAGAACCTAGCGGGAGAGACGGGCAGTACTTC | CASSVEPSGRDGQYF
TRBJ2-3 | once | TRBD2 | 15 | TRBV30 | TGTGCCTGGAACCTGGGACTAGCGGGAGCAGATACGCAGTATTTT | CAWNLGLAGADTQYF
TRBJ2-1 | . | TRBD1 | 16 | TRBV5-4 | TGTGCCAGCACCATCGCGGGGGGACAGGGGATTAATGAGCAGTTCTTC | CASTIAGGQGINEQFF
TRBJ2-2 | . | . | 16 | TRBV25-1 | TGTGCCAGCAGTGTTAGGGGCAGGGCGAACACCGGGGAGCTGTTTTTT | CASSVRGRANTGELFF
TRBJ2-2 | . | . | 12 | TRBV27 | TGTGCCAGCAGTCCGTTGACCGGGGAGCTGTTTTTT | CASSPLTGELFF
TRBJ2-3 | . | . | 13 | TRBV6-6 | TGTGCCAGCAGACCGGGTATCACAGATACGCAGTATTTT | CASRPGITDTQYF
TRBJ2-5 | once | . | 15 | TRBV5-4 | TGTGCCAGCAGGAAACTGGGGGGACAGAGAGAGACCCAGTACTTC | CASRKLGGQRETQYF
TRBJ2-1 | . | . | 17 | TRBV5-1 | TGCGCCAGCAGCCCGGGGACTTTCCAGAGCTCCTACAATGAGCAGTTCTTC | CASSPGTFQSSYNEQFF
TRBJ2-7 | . | TRBD1 | 14 | TRBV18 | TGTGCCAGCTCACCAACAGGGGCCGCCTACGAGCAGTACTTC | CASSPTGAAYEQYF
TRBJ2-1 | . | TRBD1 | 15 | TRBV5-6 | TGTGCCAGCAGCTTGGTCGGACAGGGTGACAATGAGCAGTTCTTC | CASSLVGQGDNEQFF
TRBJ2-1 | . | . | 15 | TRBV1 | TGCACCAGCAGCCAGCAAGCGGGAGGGTACAATGAGCAGTTCTTC | CTSSQQAGGYNEQFF
TRBJ1-2 | . | . | 14 | TRBV30 | TGTGCCTGCGCCTACGTAACCGCCGGTTATGGCTACACCTTC | CACAYVTAGYGYTF